Below are 21 T cell receptor beta chains sequenced from a single sample in a study of blood T cell repertoires in COVID-19. Assay: immunoSEQ multiplex PCR; the TCRdb copy retains only in-frame clones and omits some. The table has 310,000 or so clones, roughly nine tenths seen once; the top ten hold around 2.2%. The sequencing sample was made of peripheral blood. The source is a woman aged 25 to 45 with COVID-19, enrolled during active disease.

For the CDR3, the DNA is TGTGCCAGTAGTATGAACCTGGACAGGTCCTACGAGCAGTACTTC. Protein: CASSMNLDRSYEQYF. The chain uses TRBV19 and TRBJ2-7, with 7 bases lining up with TRBD1. Germline CDR1 LNHDA, CDR2 SQIVND (reference sequence). V lost 3 bases, J lost 1 base, and 6 bases stayed unmatched. This CDR3 has 15 residues.

The chain uses TRBV27 and TRBJ2-5; 10 nucleotides align to TRBD1. V shed 6 bases and J 4 bases; nucleotides not matched to a gene: 5. Germline CDR1 MNHEY, CDR2 SMNVEV (reference sequence). This CDR3 has 14 amino acids. CDR3 DNA sequence: TGTGCCAGCAGATACCGACAGGGGGCAGAGACCCAGTACTTC. Translating gives CASRYRQGAETQYF.

The rearrangement uses TRBV5-8 and TRBJ1-5, with no clear D. V gave up 2 bases and J gave up 1 base, with 16 bases separating them. Germline loops: CDR1 SGHTS, CDR2 YDEGEE. The CDR3 is made up of 17 amino acids. CDR3 in DNA: TGTGCCAGCAGCTTCTATGTTTTCCAGGCAAGCAATCAGCCCCAGCATTTT. Amino acid sequence: CASSFYVFQASNQPQHF.

CDR3 residues: CAWSEGGHSPLHF. The CDR3 DNA is TGTGCCTGGAGTGAAGGGGGTCATTCACCCCTCCACTTT. The chain is built from TRBV30 and TRBJ1-6; tentative D call: TRBD1 (6 bases). The V gene lost 1 base and the J gene lost 8 bases, with 9 bases spanning the gap. The CDR3 consists of 13 residues. Germline loops: CDR1 GTSNPN, CDR2 SVGIG (reference sequence).

The rearrangement uses TRBV7-9 and TRBJ1-2; 10 bases fit TRBD1. The CDR3 has 14 residues. Trimming removed 5 bases from V and 4 bases from J; junction bases left unmatched: 4. CDR1 and CDR2 from the germline V gene are SEHNR and FQNEAQ (reference sequence). This chain's CDR3 is CASSRDRGLYGYTF. DNA of the CDR3: TGTGCCAGCAGCCGGGACAGGGGCCTCTATGGCTACACCTTC.

This chain connects TRBV3-1 (or the pseudogene TRBV3-2) to TRBJ1-2, with D possibly matching TRBD1 (5 bases). The CDR3 extends over 16 amino acids. Looked up from germline, CDR1 is LGHDT and CDR2 is YNNKEL (reference sequence). V shed 4 bases and J shed 4 bases, with 19 bases lying between them. The CDR3 DNA reads TGTGCCAGCAGCCTCGAAGCCAGGGCCCACTTCTATGGCTACACCTTC. It codes for CASSLEARAHFYGYTF.

V and J are TRBV11-1 and TRBJ2-3, with 7 bases matching TRBD1. This CDR3 has 14 amino acids. Germline lookup yields CDR1 SGHAT and CDR2 FQDESV (reference sequence). J was trimmed by 6 bases and V by 1 base; bases with no gene match: 4. CDR3 region: CASSLEETGDTQYF. CDR3 nucleotides: TGTGCCAGCAGCTTAGAGGAGACAGGGGATACGCAGTATTTT.

The chain employs TRBV7-3 and TRBJ2-3; 7 bases are shared with TRBD2. CDR1 SGHTA and CDR2 FQGTGA come from the germline V gene. CDR3 length equals 18 residues. The trim removed 1 base at V and 0 bases at J, leaving 10 bases unmatched. The CDR3 loop reads CASSLNGLRETSTDTQYF. The CDR3 nucleotides read TGTGCCAGCAGCTTAAATGGTCTGCGGGAGACTAGCACAGATACGCAGTATTTT.

This clone was seen once. The chain employs TRBV29-1 and TRBJ1-2; 8 nucleotides line up with TRBD1. The junction had 11 bases not matched to a gene; V was cut back by 6 bases and J by 8 bases. The CDR3 sequence is 13 residues long. CDR1 and CDR2 from the germline V gene are SQVTM and ANQGSEA. CDR3 DNA: TGCAGCGTGACAGGGGCCCTTGTGGAGGGCTACACCTTC. Translation gives CSVTGALVEGYTF.

This chain connects TRBV28 to TRBJ1-6, with D perhaps TRBD1 (5 bases). CDR3 length: 12 residues. The germline V gene encodes CDR1 MDHEN and CDR2 SYDVKM. The germline V and J ends were trimmed by 4 bases and 10 bases, with 8 bases remaining between them. The CDR3 nucleotides are TGTGCCAGCAGTTACGGGGGATCACCCCTCCACTTT. Protein product: CASSYGGSPLHF.

There are a few counts of this clone. The chain employs TRBV5-1 and TRBJ2-2, with D possibly matching TRBD2 (5 bases). The germline gives CDR1 SGHRS, CDR2 YFSETQ. Between the trimmed V and J ends, which lost 0 bases and 1 base, there was a span of 13 bases. CDR3 length: 17 residues. The CDR3 bases are TGCGCCAGCAGCTTGGAGGGCCAGCGGCGGAACACCGGGGAGCTGTTTTTT. Translating it yields CASSLEGQRRNTGELFF.

The chain carries TRBV10-2 and TRBJ1-6; D is possibly TRBD1 (6 bases). From germline, CDR1 is WSHSY and CDR2 SAAADI. The CDR3 has 13 residues. Trimming pared 8 bases from V and 7 bases from J, leaving 12 bases between. The CDR3 DNA sequence: TGCGCCAGCGTGCGGACAGAGAATTCACCCCTCCACTTT. Amino acids: CASVRTENSPLHF.

The V gene is TRBV11-2, the J gene TRBJ2-5, with 10 bases that match TRBD2. The germline V gene encodes CDR1 SGHAT and CDR2 FQNNGV. The CDR3 consists of 12 residues. V trimming: 1 base; J trimming: 13 bases; junction bases outside the gene matches: 3. The CDR3 sequence: CASSLVGLAVYF. Written as DNA, the CDR3 is TGTGCCAGCAGCTTAGTCGGACTAGCGGTGTACTTC.

About this clone: The sample contains more than one DNA sequence encoding this CDR3. This chain connects TRBV28 to TRBJ1-5; 7 positions agree with TRBD1. The CDR3 consists of 15 residues. J lost 3 bases, V lost 5 bases, and 7 bases had no gene match. Per germline, CDR1 MDHEN and CDR2 SYDVKM. The CDR3 DNA reads as TGTGCCAGCAGTCCCATCGACAGGGACAATCAGCCCCAGCATTTT. Protein sequence: CASSPIDRDNQPQHF.

The chain recombines TRBV6-5 with TRBJ2-7; 12 bases match TRBD2. This CDR3 comprises 15 residues. Germline CDR1 MNHEY, CDR2 SVGAGI. V was pared by 7 bases and J by 2 bases, with 6 bases of the junction left unmatched. CDR3: CASNHWTSGTYEQYF. DNA for the CDR3: TGTGCCAGCAACCACTGGACTAGCGGGACCTACGAGCAGTACTTC.

V usage is TRBV11-2 and J usage is TRBJ2-1, with TRBD2 as a possible D gene (6 bases). CDR1 and CDR2 from the germline V gene are SGHAT and FQNNGV. Trimming left V 5 bases short and J 8 bases short, with 22 bases between. This CDR3 comprises 16 residues. As DNA, the CDR3 is TGTGCCAGCAGCCCCTTTCATCGACGGGAGAAAGATGAGCAGTTCTTC. This sequence encodes CASSPFHRREKDEQFF.

The chain employs TRBV30 and TRBJ1-2; perhaps TRBD1 as D (5 bases). The CDR3 runs 12 residues. V lost 8 bases and J lost 3, with 13 bases in between. Germline V gives CDR1 GTSNPN, CDR2 SVGIG (reference sequence). The CDR3 DNA reads TGTGCCCCCCGGACGGGGGACTATGGCTACACCTTC. Amino acid sequence: CAPRTGDYGYTF.

This clone was found once. This chain joins TRBV6-6 and TRBJ2-7, with TRBD2 identical over 11 bases. With 3 bases clipped from V and 7 bases from J, the junction kept 8 bases outside the gene matches. This CDR3 is 15 amino acids long. Germline assignment: CDR1 MNHNY and CDR2 SVGAGI (reference sequence). CDR3 sequence reads: CASSYPTSGNLEQYF. CDR3 sequence (DNA): TGTGCCAGCAGTTATCCGACTAGCGGGAACTTGGAGCAGTACTTC.

V usage is TRBV28 and J usage is TRBJ1-4; no reliable D call. V lost 4 bases and J 0 bases, leaving 9 bases between the germline ends. This CDR3 comprises 15 residues. CDR1 and CDR2 from the germline V gene are MDHEN and SYDVKM. CDR3 sequence: CASSSPGTTNEKLFF. CDR3 nucleotide sequence: TGTGCCAGCAGTTCCCCAGGAACAACTAATGAAAAACTGTTTTTT.

This chain's CDR3 is CAWSGLVAGAQPFYNEQFF. The CDR3 DNA sequence: TGTGCCTGGAGTGGACTTGTAGCGGGAGCTCAGCCTTTTTACAATGAGCAGTTCTTC. The V gene is TRBV30, the J gene TRBJ2-1; 9 positions agree with TRBD2. This CDR3 has 19 residues. J was trimmed by 4 bases and V by 1 base; bases with no gene match: 17. Germline CDR1 reads GTSNPN; CDR2 reads SVGIG (reference sequence).

This clone was recorded only once. The rearrangement uses TRBV25-1 and TRBJ2-3; TRBD1 agrees at 10 bases. This CDR3 has 15 amino acids. With V trimmed by 6 bases and J by 0 bases, 3 bases remained unmatched. Germline loops: CDR1 MGHDK, CDR2 SYGVNS. CDR3 nucleotide sequence: TGTGCCAGCAGCCCGGACAGGGGGAGCACAGATACGCAGTATTTT. Its protein is CASSPDRGSTDTQYF.